The 2 T cell receptor beta chains presented below share a single source sample, sequenced in a study of human T cells and chemical hapten exposure. TCRdb reanalysed the RACE reads using MiXCR and keeps one entry per CDR3 protein. Among about 130,000 distinct CDR3 sequences listed, more than 7.5% were seen once. Specified time point: healthy volunteer bleed at 2 weeks. Total RNA was isolated from whole blood that had not been fractionated. The specimen sequenced was whole blood. Source of these receptors: a male donor in good health. Some clones in this sample may be carry-over from other donors' samples.

In this sample, this clonotype turned up many times. The chain is built from TRBV20-1 and TRBJ2-3; 11 bases are shared with TRBD2. In germline, CDR1 is DFQATT, CDR2 SNEGSKA (reference sequence). The CDR3 consists of 17 residues. V was pared by 6 bases and J by 2 bases, with 13 bases of the junction left unmatched. CDR3 bases: TGCAGTGCCCTAGATATCCTAGCGGGGGGCAACACAGATACGCAGTATTTT. As protein: CSALDILAGGNTDTQYF.

The chain uses TRBV29-1 and TRBJ2-3; 7 bases fit TRBD2. The trim removed 4 bases at V and 1 base at J, leaving 20 bases unmatched. The germline CDR1 and CDR2 sequences are SQVTM and ANQGSEA. CDR3 length: 19 residues. CDR3 in DNA: TGCAGCGTTGTCCCCCTCCGCCAGCGGGAACAAGATCGCACAGATACGCAGTATTTT. Protein product: CSVVPLRQREQDRTDTQYF.